These 14 T cell receptor beta chains were all obtained from the same sample, sequenced in a study of regulatory T cells in long-lasting Graves disease (dated by TCRdb to the early 2020s). Read against the paper, the sample's time point label means: persistent/refractory GD, antithyroid drugs over 5 years with positive TRAb. For both TCR sequencing and RNA sequencing, RNA was extracted from PBMCs in TRIzol. The library was made by multiplex PCR. The data were produced on an Illumina HiSeq 4000. CDR3 regions were amplified by Arm-PCR with iRepertoire HTBI primers to construct TCR beta libraries. TCRdb handled the public reads itself, with Q25 trimming in fastp and clone calling in MiXCR, and kept productive beta chains. All rows with the same CDR3 protein become a single entry with the most common DNA and genes. Present in this sample are some 440,000 distinct CDR3 sequences, less than 25% of which were seen just once. The ten biggest clones cover approximately 7.8% of the sample.

The sequenced sample was peripheral blood mononuclear cells (PBMCs), obtained when the disease was refractory, from a patient treated with antithyroid drugs. All receptors come from a female donor with Graves disease.

This clonotype appeared a few times. The chain recombines TRBV27 with TRBJ1-5; unclear D gene. Germline CDR1 and CDR2: MNHEY and SMNVEV (reference sequence). Trimming shortened V by 5 bases and J by 0 bases, and 14 bases separated the two germline ends. The CDR3 sequence is 16 residues long. Here the CDR3 reads CASSPQGSYSNQPQHF. CDR3 coding DNA: TGTGCCAGCAGTCCCCAAGGGAGTTATAGCAATCAGCCCCAGCATTTT.

The genes are TRBV5-1 and TRBJ2-5; 8 nucleotides agree with TRBD1. With V trimmed by 4 bases and J by 6 bases, 14 bases remained unmatched. The CDR3 runs to 16 residues. The germline CDR1 and CDR2 sequences are SGHRS and YFSETQ. The CDR3 nucleotides are TGCGCCAGCAGCACCGGACAGGGTCAGGTCGGGAAGACCCAGTACTTC. Protein product: CASSTGQGQVGKTQYF. Drawing the rest from reference TRBV5-1 and TRBJ2-5, the complete variable domain is KAGVTQTPRYLIKTRGQQVTLSCSPISGHRSVSWYQQTPGQGLQFLFEYFSETQRNKGNFPGRFSGRQFSNSRSEMNVSTLELGDSALYLCASSTGQGQVGKTQYFGPGTRLLVL.

This clonotype was observed a few times. The chain couples TRBV30 to TRBJ1-2; D perhaps matches TRBD1 (5 bases). The germline V gene encodes CDR1 GTSNPN and CDR2 SVGIG (reference sequence). The CDR3 totals 11 residues. Trimming cost V 5 bases and J 4 bases, with 8 bases left between them. The CDR3 DNA sequence: TGTGCCTGGGGGACCAGCTATGGCTACACCTTC. Translated: CAWGTSYGYTF.

This clonotype was counted ten times or more. The chain joins TRBV6-1 to TRBJ2-2, with D hard to call. This CDR3 has 10 amino acids. V was clipped by 10 bases and J by 7 bases, with 7 bases between them. Germline lookup yields CDR1 MNHNS and CDR2 SASEGT. CDR3 amino acids: CATLNGELFF. In DNA, the CDR3 is TGTGCCACATTAAACGGGGAGCTGTTTTTT.

This clonotype was found a few times. The gene calls are TRBV15 and TRBJ1-2, with 7 bases lining up with TRBD1. CDR1 is LNHNV and CDR2 is YYDKDF in the germline V gene (reference sequence). There are 14 residues in the CDR3. J gave up 10 bases and V 0 bases, and 8 bases lay outside the gene matches. CDR3 in DNA: TGTGCCACCAGCAGAGAACCACGTACAGGGGACTACACCTTC. This encodes CATSREPRTGDYTF.

The chain combines TRBV7-3 with TRBJ2-7, with 10 bases lining up with TRBD2. V shed 5 bases and J 6 bases; nucleotides not matched to a gene: 7. Germline CDR1 SGHTA, CDR2 FQGTGA. CDR3 length: 14 amino acids. The CDR3 sequence is CASSLSGRAGEQYF. In nucleotides, the CDR3 is TGTGCCAGCAGCCTGAGCGGGAGGGCCGGCGAGCAGTACTTC.

This clonotype was observed a few times. V and J are TRBV30 and TRBJ1-2; D gene unclear. Deletions cut 1 base from V and 6 bases from J, with 9 bases between. Germline CDR1 GTSNPN, CDR2 SVGIG (reference sequence). The CDR3 covers 12 residues. The CDR3 region is CAWSEYGNGYTF. The CDR3 DNA sequence: TGTGCCTGGAGTGAGTACGGGAATGGCTACACCTTC. The variable domain in full, completed from reference TRBV30 and TRBJ1-2, reads SQTIHQWPATLVQPVGSPLSLECTVEGTSNPNLYWYRQAAGRGLQLLFYSVGIGQISSEVPQNLSASRPQDRQFILSSKKLLLSDSGFYLCAWSEYGNGYTFGSGTRLTVV.

The gene calls are TRBV18 and TRBJ1-1; D is unclear. V lost 3 bases, J lost 0 bases, and 14 bases lay in between. The CDR3 consists of 16 residues. CDR1 and CDR2 from the germline V gene are KGHSH and LQKENI. Here the CDR3 DNA reads TGTGCCAGCTCACCCCCCGGTCGAACACTGAACACTGAAGCTTTCTTT. It is translated as CASSPPGRTLNTEAFF. The full variable domain, rest sourced from reference TRBV18 and TRBJ1-1, is NAGVMQNPRHLVRRRGQEARLRCSPMKGHSHVYWYRQLPEEGLKFMVYLQKENIIDESGMPKERFSAEFPKEGPSILRIQQVVRGDSAAYFCASSPPGRTLNTEAFFGQGTRLTVV.

This clonotype was seen ten or more times. The CDR3 DNA reads TGTGCCAGCAGTTTAGCGTTGATGGGGTCTAACTATGGCTACACCTTC. It specifies CASSLALMGSNYGYTF. The rearrangement uses TRBV12-3 or TRBV12-4 and TRBJ1-2; D ambiguous. Between the trimmed V and J ends, which lost 0 bases and 0 bases, there was a span of 11 bases. This CDR3 region has 16 residues.

V is TRBV15 and J is TRBJ1-6; D not certain. There are 15 residues in the CDR3. Germline V CDR1 and CDR2: LNHNV, YYDKDF (reference sequence). V was pared by 3 bases and J by 11 bases, with 17 bases between. The CDR3 reads CATSSQIGPGTPLHF. As DNA, the CDR3 is TGTGCCACCAGCAGTCAAATAGGCCCCGGGACACCCCTCCACTTT.

This clonotype was seen repeatedly, ten times or more. The rearrangement links TRBV27 to TRBJ1-6; D unresolved. Germline CDR1 is MNHEY and CDR2 is SMNVEV (reference sequence). This CDR3 contains 12 residues. V was shortened by 1 base and J by 7 bases, with 2 bases between the two germline ends. The CDR3 DNA follows: TGTGCCAGCAGTTTATTCAATTCACCCCTCCACTTT. This sequence encodes CASSLFNSPLHF.

This clonotype has a count of ten or more. This rearrangement joins TRBV2 to TRBJ1-1, with D uncertain. This CDR3 region has 12 residues. The V gene's germline CDR1 is SNHLY and CDR2 FYNNEI. V gave up 8 bases and J gave up 6 bases, with 13 bases separating them. DNA of the CDR3: TGTGCCAGCGTGGACCCGCGCGCTGAAGCTTTCTTT. Its translation: CASVDPRAEAFF.

V usage is TRBV27 and J usage is TRBJ2-1; TRBD2 agrees at 12 bases. The trim removed 6 bases at V and 6 bases at J, leaving 12 bases unmatched. The germline CDR1 and CDR2 sequences are MNHEY and SMNVEV (reference sequence). The CDR3 length is 17 residues. The CDR3 loop reads CASSRTPGLAGSNEQFF. In DNA, the CDR3 is TGTGCCAGCAGCCGCACCCCGGGACTAGCGGGCTCCAATGAGCAGTTCTTC.

The CDR3 here is CASSQEGNRPNTGELFF. CDR3 sequence (DNA): TGTGCCAGCAGCCAAGAAGGGAACAGACCAAACACCGGGGAGCTGTTTTTT. This sequence joins TRBV4-2 and TRBJ2-2; D not certain. Trimming shortened V by 0 bases and J by 2 bases, and 13 bases separated the two germline ends. The CDR3 extends over 17 amino acids. CDR1 and CDR2 (germline): LGHNA, YNFKEQ.